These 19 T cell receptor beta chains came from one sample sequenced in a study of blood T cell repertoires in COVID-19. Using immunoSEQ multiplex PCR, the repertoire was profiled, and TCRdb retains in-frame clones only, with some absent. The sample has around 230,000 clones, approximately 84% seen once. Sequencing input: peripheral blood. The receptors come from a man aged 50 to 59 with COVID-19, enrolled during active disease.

CDR3 residues: CASSEGTGGFSETQYF. Written as DNA, the CDR3 is TGTGCCAGCAGTGAAGGTACAGGGGGTTTCTCGGAGACCCAGTACTTC. This chain joins TRBV6-1 and TRBJ2-5; 8 bases align to TRBD1. Germline V gene sequence: CDR1 MNHNS, CDR2 SASEGT. The V gene end was trimmed by 1 base and the J gene end by 5 bases; junction bases not matched to a gene: 9. CDR3 length equals 16 residues.

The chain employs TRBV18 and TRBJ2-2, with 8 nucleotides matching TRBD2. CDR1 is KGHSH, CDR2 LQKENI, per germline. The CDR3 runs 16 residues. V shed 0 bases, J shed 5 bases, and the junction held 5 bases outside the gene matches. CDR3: CASSPPSGVGTGELFF. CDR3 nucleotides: TGTGCCAGCTCACCACCTAGCGGGGTCGGTACCGGGGAGCTGTTTTTT.

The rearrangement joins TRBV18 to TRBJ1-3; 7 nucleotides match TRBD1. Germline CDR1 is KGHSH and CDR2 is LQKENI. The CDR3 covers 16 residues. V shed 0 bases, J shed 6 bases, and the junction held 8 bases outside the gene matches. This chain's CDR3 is CASSPPTGTDVNTIYF. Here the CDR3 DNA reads TGTGCCAGCTCACCACCGACAGGGACGGATGTAAACACCATATATTTT.

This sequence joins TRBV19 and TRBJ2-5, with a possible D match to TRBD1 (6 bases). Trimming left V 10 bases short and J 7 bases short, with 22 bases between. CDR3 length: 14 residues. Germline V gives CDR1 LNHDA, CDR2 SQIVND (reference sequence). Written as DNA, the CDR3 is TGTGCCACCAGGCCGGGCCCAGGGGTCGGGACCCAGTACTTC. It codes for CATRPGPGVGTQYF.

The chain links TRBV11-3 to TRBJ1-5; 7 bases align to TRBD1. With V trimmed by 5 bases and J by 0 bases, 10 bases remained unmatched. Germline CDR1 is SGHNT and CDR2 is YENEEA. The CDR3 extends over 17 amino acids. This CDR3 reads CASSTGDGSNSNQPQHF. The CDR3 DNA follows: TGTGCCAGCAGCACAGGGGATGGCAGCAATAGCAATCAGCCCCAGCATTTT.

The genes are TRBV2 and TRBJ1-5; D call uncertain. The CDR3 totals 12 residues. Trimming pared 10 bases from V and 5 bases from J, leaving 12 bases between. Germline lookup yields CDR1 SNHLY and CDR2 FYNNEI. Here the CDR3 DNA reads TGTGCCACCTCAAGGGAGTATCAGCCCCAGCATTTT. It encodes CATSREYQPQHF.

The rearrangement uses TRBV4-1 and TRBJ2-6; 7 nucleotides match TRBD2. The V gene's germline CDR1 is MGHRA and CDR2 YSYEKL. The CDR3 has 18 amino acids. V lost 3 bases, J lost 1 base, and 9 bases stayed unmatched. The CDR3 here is CASSQRREFGSGANVLTF. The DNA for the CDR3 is TGCGCCAGCAGCCAGAGGCGGGAGTTTGGGTCTGGGGCCAACGTCCTGACTTTC.

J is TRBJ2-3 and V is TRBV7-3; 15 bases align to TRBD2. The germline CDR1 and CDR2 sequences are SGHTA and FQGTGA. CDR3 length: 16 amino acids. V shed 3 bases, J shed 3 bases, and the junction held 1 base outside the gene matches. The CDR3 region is CASSFGTSGGTDTQYF. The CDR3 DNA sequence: TGTGCCAGCAGCTTTGGGACTAGCGGGGGGACAGATACGCAGTATTTT.

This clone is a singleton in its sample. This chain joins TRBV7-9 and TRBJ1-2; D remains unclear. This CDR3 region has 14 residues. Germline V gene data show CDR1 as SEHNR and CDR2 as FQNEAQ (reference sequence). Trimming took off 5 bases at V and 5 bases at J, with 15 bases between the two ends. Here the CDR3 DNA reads TGTGCCAGCAGCGGGGATGACCGGGGTTATGGCTACACCTTC. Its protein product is CASSGDDRGYGYTF.

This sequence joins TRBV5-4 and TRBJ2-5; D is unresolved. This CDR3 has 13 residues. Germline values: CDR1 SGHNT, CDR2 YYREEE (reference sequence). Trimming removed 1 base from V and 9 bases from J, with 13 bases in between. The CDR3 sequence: CASSLNQDSPQYF. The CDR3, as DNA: TGTGCCAGCAGCTTGAACCAAGACTCGCCCCAGTACTTC.

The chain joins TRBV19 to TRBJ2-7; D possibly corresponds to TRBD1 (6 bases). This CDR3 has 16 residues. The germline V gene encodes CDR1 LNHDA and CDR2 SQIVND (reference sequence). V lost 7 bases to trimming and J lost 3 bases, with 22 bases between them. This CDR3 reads CASKRDVRTANYEQYF. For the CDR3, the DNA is TGTGCCAGTAAGAGGGACGTGAGGACAGCGAACTACGAGCAGTACTTC.

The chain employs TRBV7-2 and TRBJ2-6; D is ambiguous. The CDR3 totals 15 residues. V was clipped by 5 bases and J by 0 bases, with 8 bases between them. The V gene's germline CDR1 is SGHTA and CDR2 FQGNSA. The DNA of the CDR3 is TGTGCCAGCAGCAAGCAGCGCTCTGGGGCCAACGTCCTGACTTTC. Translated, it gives CASSKQRSGANVLTF.

The chain's CDR3 is CSVADSSGNTIYF. Written as DNA, the CDR3 is TGCAGCGTTGCTGACAGCTCTGGAAACACCATATATTTT. This chain uses TRBV29-1 with TRBJ1-3; tentatively, D is TRBD1 (5 bases). V lost 4 bases, J lost 0 bases, and 7 bases lay in between. The germline CDR1 and CDR2 sequences are SQVTM and ANQGSEA. This CDR3 has 13 residues.

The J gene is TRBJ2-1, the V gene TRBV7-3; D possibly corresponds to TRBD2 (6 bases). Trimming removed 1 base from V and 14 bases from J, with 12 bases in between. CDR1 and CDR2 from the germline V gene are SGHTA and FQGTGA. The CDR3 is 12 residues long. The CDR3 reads CASSLRPGDEFF. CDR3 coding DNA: TGTGCCAGCAGCTTAAGACCGGGAGATGAGTTCTTC. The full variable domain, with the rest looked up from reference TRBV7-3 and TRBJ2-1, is GAGVSQTPSNKVTEKGKYVELRCDPISGHTALYWYRQSLGQGPEFLIYFQGTGAADDSGLPNDRFFAVRPEGSVSTLKIQRTERGDSAVYLCASSLRPGDEFFGPGTRLTVL.

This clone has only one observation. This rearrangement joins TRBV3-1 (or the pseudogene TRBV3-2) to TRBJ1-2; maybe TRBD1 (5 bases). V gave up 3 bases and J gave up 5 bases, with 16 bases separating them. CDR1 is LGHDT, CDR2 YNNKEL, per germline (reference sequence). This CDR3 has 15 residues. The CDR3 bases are TGTGCCAGCAGCCATACGGGAGAAGGGGAATATGGCTACACCTTC. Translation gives CASSHTGEGEYGYTF.

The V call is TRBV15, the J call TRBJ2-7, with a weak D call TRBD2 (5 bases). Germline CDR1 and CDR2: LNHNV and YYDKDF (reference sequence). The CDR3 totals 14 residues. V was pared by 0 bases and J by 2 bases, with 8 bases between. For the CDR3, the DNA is TGTGCCACCAGCAGAGATTGGACTGCCTACGAGCAGTACTTC. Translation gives CATSRDWTAYEQYF.

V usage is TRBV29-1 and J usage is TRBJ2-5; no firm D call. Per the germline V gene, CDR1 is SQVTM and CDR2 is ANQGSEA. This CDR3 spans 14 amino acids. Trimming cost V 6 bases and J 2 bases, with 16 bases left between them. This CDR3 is CSVTKVTAQETQYF. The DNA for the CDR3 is TGCAGCGTCACGAAGGTTACAGCACAAGAGACCCAGTACTTC.

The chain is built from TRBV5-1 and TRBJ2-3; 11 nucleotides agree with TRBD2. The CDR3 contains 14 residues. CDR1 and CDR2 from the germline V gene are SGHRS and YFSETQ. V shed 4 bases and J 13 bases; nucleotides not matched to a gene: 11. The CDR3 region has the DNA TGCGCCAGCAGCCCCAGACTAGCGGGGCAGCTGGAGTATTTT. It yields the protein CASSPRLAGQLEYF.

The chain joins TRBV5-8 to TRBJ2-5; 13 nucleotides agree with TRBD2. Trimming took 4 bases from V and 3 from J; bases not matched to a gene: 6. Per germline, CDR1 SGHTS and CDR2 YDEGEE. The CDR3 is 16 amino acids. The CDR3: CASSIWTSGGEETQYF. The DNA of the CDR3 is TGTGCCAGCAGCATTTGGACTAGCGGGGGCGAAGAGACCCAGTACTTC.